The 14 T cell receptor beta chains below all came from one sample that was sequenced in a study of OX40 agonist ivuxolimab in advanced cancers. Libraries came from the immunoSEQ multiplex PCR assay. TCRdb carries this immuneACCESS record with in-frame sequences only. Its versions omit some clonotypes, under half of them owing to an unresolved V gene in the studies checked, with the rest unexplained. For this sample the table gives around 80,000 clones, of which over 75% were detected only once. The ten top clones hold 0.5% to 0.55% of the sample. The sequenced sample was CD4+ or CD8+ T cells sorted from blood, obtained in a trial of the OX40 agonist ivuxolimab. All receptors derive from an adult with an advanced solid tumor such as melanoma, head and neck, liver or kidney cancer.

The chain links TRBV27 to TRBJ1-4; no reliable D call. Trimming removed 2 bases at V and 8 bases at J, with 12 bases between. CDR1 and CDR2 from the germline V gene are MNHEY and SMNVEV (reference sequence). The CDR3 is 14 residues long. Here the CDR3 reads CASSLRTVGEKLFF. CDR3 in DNA: TGTGCCAGCAGTTTACGCACGGTCGGGGAAAAACTGTTTTTT.

This clone was seen many times. The V call is TRBV6-5, the J call TRBJ2-7; TRBD1 matches at 8 bases. V shed 5 bases and J 7 bases; nucleotides not matched to a gene: 10. CDR3 length: 14 residues. Germline values: CDR1 MNHEY, CDR2 SVGAGI. CDR3 in DNA: TGTGCCAGCAGTGTAGACAGGGGCTCAGGTGAGCAGTACTTC. This gives the protein CASSVDRGSGEQYF.

This clone was seen only a few times. The J gene is TRBJ2-3, the V gene TRBV7-3, with 7 bases matching TRBD2. CDR3 length: 15 residues. Germline CDR1 is SGHTA and CDR2 is FQGTGA. The J segment lost 5 bases and the V segment lost 1 base, leaving 6 bases of the junction unmatched. The CDR3 DNA follows: TGTGCCAGCAGCTTAATGCCTAGCGGTGGAGATACGCAGTATTTT. This gives the protein CASSLMPSGGDTQYF.

The V and J genes are TRBV6-1 and TRBJ2-7; TRBD2 agrees at 11 bases. Trimming cost V 6 bases and J 3 bases; bases outside gene matches: 4. The CDR3 totals 14 residues. Germline CDR1 and CDR2: MNHNS and SASEGT. DNA for the CDR3: TGTGCCAGCAGCACCGGGACTAGCGGCTACGAGCAGTACTTC. It encodes CASSTGTSGYEQYF.

The rearrangement uses TRBV2 and TRBJ1-5, with 10 bases that match TRBD1. The germline V gene has CDR1 SNHLY and CDR2 FYNNEI. V gave up 8 bases and J gave up 5 bases; unmatched junction bases: 6. The CDR3 is made up of 14 amino acids. CDR3 DNA: TGTGCCAGCTCGGGACAGGGGAGTTATCAGCCCCAGCATTTT. This gives the protein CASSGQGSYQPQHF. The whole variable domain, filled in from reference TRBV2 and TRBJ1-5, reads EPEVTQTPSHQVTQMGQEVILRCVPISNHLYFYWYRQILGQKVEFLVSFYNNEISEKSEIFDDQFSVERPDGSNFTLKIRSTKLEDSAMYFCASSGQGSYQPQHFGDGTRLSIL.

The gene calls are TRBV6-5 and TRBJ1-5, with D maybe TRBD1 (5 bases). Trimming shortened V by 0 bases and J by 7 bases, and 10 bases separated the two germline ends. The CDR3 sequence is 14 residues long. Per germline, CDR1 MNHEY and CDR2 SVGAGI. The CDR3 sequence is CASSYSGGSQPQHF. CDR3 nucleotide sequence: TGTGCCAGCAGTTACTCTGGGGGATCCCAGCCCCAGCATTTT.

The chain has TRBV5-1 and TRBJ1-6; D unclear. The CDR3 runs 17 residues. V was cut by 0 bases and J by 3 bases, with 13 bases left in between. Germline CDR1 reads SGHRS; CDR2 reads YFSETQ. The CDR3 bases are TGCGCCAGCAGCTTGGGAGGGAATAGGTACTATAATTCACCCCTCCACTTT. It yields the protein CASSLGGNRYYNSPLHF.

V gene TRBV28 combines with J gene TRBJ1-2; D remains ambiguous. CDR3 size: 13 residues. Germline CDR1 reads MDHEN; CDR2 reads SYDVKM. Trimming shortened V by 4 bases and J by 2 bases, and 8 bases separated the two germline ends. The chain's CDR3 is CASSSWENYGYTF. The CDR3 DNA reads TGTGCCAGCAGTTCCTGGGAAAACTATGGCTACACCTTC.

The chain recombines TRBV10-3 with TRBJ2-7; D is perhaps TRBD1 (6 bases). The CDR3 is made up of 16 amino acids. V gave up 8 bases and J gave up 3 bases, with 23 bases separating them. Germline lookup yields CDR1 ENHRY and CDR2 SYGVKD. For the CDR3, the DNA is TGTGCCATCCGAGATTACAGGGCAGGGGAAGGCTACGAGCAGTACTTC. Its translation is CAIRDYRAGEGYEQYF.

CDR3 nucleotides: TGTGCCAGCAGCCAGCGACTAGCGGGTTTTTCCTACAATGAGCAGTTCTTC. This codes for CASSQRLAGFSYNEQFF. V and J are TRBV7-6 and TRBJ2-1; 10 nucleotides line up with TRBD2. The CDR3 is 17 amino acids. Per the germline V gene, CDR1 is SGHVS and CDR2 is FNYEAQ. The V gene end was trimmed by 5 bases and the J gene end by 1 base; junction bases not matched to a gene: 8.

This rearrangement joins TRBV5-1 to TRBJ1-1; D uncertain. Germline V gene sequence: CDR1 SGHRS, CDR2 YFSETQ. V gave up 0 bases and J gave up 4 bases, with 7 bases separating them. This CDR3 region has 13 residues. The CDR3, as DNA: TGCGCCAGCAGCTTGGCGGGTTTCACTGAAGCTTTCTTT. Protein: CASSLAGFTEAFF.

Ten or more counts support this clone. The V call is TRBV2, the J call TRBJ1-1, with unresolved D. The CDR3 sequence is 13 residues long. The V gene lost 3 bases and the J gene lost 4 bases, with 9 bases spanning the gap. CDR1 is SNHLY and CDR2 is FYNNEI in the germline V gene. Here the CDR3 DNA reads TGTGCCAGCAGTGATCCCCGTCCCACTGAAGCTTTCTTT. Translated: CASSDPRPTEAFF.

The chain is built from TRBV5-1 and TRBJ1-4; D is undetermined. Germline-derived CDR1 and CDR2 are SGHRS and YFSETQ. V lost 0 bases, J lost 0 bases, and 6 bases lay in between. The CDR3 is 15 residues long. The CDR3 loop is CASSLGTTTNEKLFF. The CDR3 DNA follows: TGCGCCAGCAGCTTGGGTACAACAACTAATGAAAAACTGTTTTTT.

This clone has more than one count but fewer than ten. The gene calls are TRBV2 and TRBJ1-5; possibly TRBD1 for D (5 bases). Between the trimmed V and J ends, which lost 4 bases and 5 bases, there was a span of 12 bases. Germline CDR1 is SNHLY and CDR2 is FYNNEI. This CDR3 has 14 residues. The CDR3 region is CASSAISQDQPQHF. CDR3 nucleotides: TGTGCCAGCAGTGCCATTTCACAGGATCAGCCCCAGCATTTT.